This T cell receptor (beta chain) was retrieved from a study of blood T cell repertoires in COVID-19 (TCRdb year 2020). With respect to the entire study: The collaborator samples originated in the United States, Italy and Spain and spanned the acute and convalescent phases of COVID-19. The sample metadata nearly always contained a de-identified subject ID, COVID-19 status, age in years and sex. Subjects who had been exposed to COVID-19, were actively infected with it, or had recovered from it provided the deeply sampled blood TCRbeta repertoires that made up the dataset. A freely available public database, intended as a resource for researchers studying the immune response to SARS-CoV-2, is where the repertoires were released. The prospective study material was composed of cDNA or gDNA derived from T cells, B-cell-depleted T cells, or PBMCs. Where available, HLA class I and class II types were obtained from metadata supplied by the sample provider rather than from assay-based typing. Samples came from the ongoing ImmuneRACE study (first 160 participants) plus 1,254 subjects from 6 global collaborators.

Collaborating institutions collected whole blood in K2EDTA tubes following their own protocols. Collaborator samples were shipped for TCRbeta analysis as frozen whole blood, isolated PBMCs, or DNA extracted from either sample type. This clone was picked up one time. Its specific antigen is unknown. No much larger clone is present one base from it, and per-base qualities are unavailable. Points the paper makes about the study in general: The quantity of clinical and demographic metadata differed by source and by participant and was supplied without curation.

TCRbeta CDR3 regions were amplified from genomic DNA using the immunoSEQ Assay, a bias-controlled multiplex PCR. Under the source paper's analysis protocol: The number of nucleated cells in each sample was estimated from the amplification of reference gene primers within the assay. Sequence reads were collapsed and filtered to measure the absolute abundance of every unique TCRbeta CDR3 rearrangement. For each sample, productive Simpson clonality was calculated by taking the square root of Simpson's diversity index across productive rearrangements. TCRdb provides this immuneACCESS table in a form limited to in-frame rearrangements. Some clones are lacking; in checked studies, under half of them reflect an unresolved V gene, and why the rest are absent is not known. V and J calls and clone size come straight from that table; D and trimming were deduced from the DNA. The sample includes 60,000 to 80,000 clones, with around 84% observed a single time. 1% of the sample is in the top ten clones.

This clonotype originated in a man aged 65-85 years with acute or convalescent COVID-19. Sequencing was carried out using peripheral blood.

The bases read TGTGCCAGCACTCGGACAATTGGGGACACCATATATTTT. This gives the protein CASTRTIGDTIYF. This sequence uses TRBV27 and TRBJ1-3, with TRBD1 tentatively as D gene (5 bases match). Per the germline V gene (reference sequence), MNHEY is the CDR1 and SMNVEV is the CDR2. The CDR3 starts with the cysteine, ends with the phenylalanine, and has 13 residues. The entry retains the CDR3 DNA only, 39 bases that are in frame from base 1. V lost 7 bases and J lost 8 bases; the stretch between them is 15 bases long.